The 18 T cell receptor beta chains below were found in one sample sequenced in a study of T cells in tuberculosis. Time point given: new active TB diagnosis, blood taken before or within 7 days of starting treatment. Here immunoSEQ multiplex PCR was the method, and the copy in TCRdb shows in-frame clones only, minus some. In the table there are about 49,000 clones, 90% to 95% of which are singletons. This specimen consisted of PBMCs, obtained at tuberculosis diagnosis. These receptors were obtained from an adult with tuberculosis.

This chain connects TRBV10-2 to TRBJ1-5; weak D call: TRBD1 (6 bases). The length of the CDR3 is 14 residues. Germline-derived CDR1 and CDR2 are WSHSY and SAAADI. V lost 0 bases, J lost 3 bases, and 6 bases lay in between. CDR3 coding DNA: TGCGCCAGCAGTGAGTCGGGGGCCAATCAGCCCCAGCATTTT. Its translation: CASSESGANQPQHF.

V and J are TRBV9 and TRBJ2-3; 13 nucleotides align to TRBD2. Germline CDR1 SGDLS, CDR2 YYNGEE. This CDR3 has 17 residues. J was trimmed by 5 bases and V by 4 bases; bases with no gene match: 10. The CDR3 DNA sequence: TGTGCCAGCAGCCCCCGGACTAGCGGGAGTGGTCGAGATACGCAGTATTTT. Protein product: CASSPRTSGSGRDTQYF.

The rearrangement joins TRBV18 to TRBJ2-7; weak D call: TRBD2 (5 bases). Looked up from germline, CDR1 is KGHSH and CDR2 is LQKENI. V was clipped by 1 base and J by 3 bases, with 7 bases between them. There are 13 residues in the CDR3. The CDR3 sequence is CASSPRRGYEQYF. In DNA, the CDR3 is TGTGCCAGCTCACCACGCCGGGGCTACGAGCAGTACTTC.

In nucleotides, the CDR3 is TGTGCCAGCAGCTTAAGGCTGATAAGCGGGAGTAACCATGAGCAGTTCTTC. The encoded protein is CASSLRLISGSNHEQFF. The V call is TRBV7-2, the J call TRBJ2-1; the match to TRBD2 covers 8 bases. The CDR3 is 17 residues long. Germline V gene lookup returns CDR1 SGHTA and CDR2 FQGNSA. V shed 2 bases, J shed 8 bases, and the junction held 14 bases outside the gene matches.

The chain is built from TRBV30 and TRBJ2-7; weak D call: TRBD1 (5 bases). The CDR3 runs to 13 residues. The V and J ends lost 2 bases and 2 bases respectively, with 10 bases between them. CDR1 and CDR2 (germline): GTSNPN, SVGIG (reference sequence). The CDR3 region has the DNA TGTGCCTGGAGTAGACAGAGAGCCTACGAGCAGTACTTC. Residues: CAWSRQRAYEQYF.

This CDR3 reads CASSLDVRRVTDTQYF. CDR3 nucleotides: TGTGCCAGCAGCTTAGACGTTAGGCGGGTCACAGATACGCAGTATTTT. This chain uses TRBV7-2 with TRBJ2-3, with D possibly being TRBD2 (5 bases). The CDR3 has 16 residues. CDR1 and CDR2 from the germline V gene are SGHTA and FQGNSA. The V and J ends lost 1 base and 2 bases respectively, with 13 bases between them. The complete variable domain, with remaining parts taken from reference TRBV7-2 and TRBJ2-3, reads GAGVSQSPSNKVTEKGKDVELRCDPISGHTALYWYRQSLGQGLEFLIYFQGNSAPDKSGLPSDRFSAERTGGSVSTLTIQRTQQEDSAVYLCASSLDVRRVTDTQYFGPGTRLTVL.

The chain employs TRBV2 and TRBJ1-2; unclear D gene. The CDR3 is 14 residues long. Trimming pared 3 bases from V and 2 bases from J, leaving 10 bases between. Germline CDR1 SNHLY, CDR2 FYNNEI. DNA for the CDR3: TGTGCCAGCAGTGAGATGGGCAGGAACTATGGCTACACCTTC. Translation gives CASSEMGRNYGYTF. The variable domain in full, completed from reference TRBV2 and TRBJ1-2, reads EPEVTQTPSHQVTQMGQEVILRCVPISNHLYFYWYRQILGQKVEFLVSFYNNEISEKSEIFDDQFSVERPDGSNFTLKIRSTKLEDSAMYFCASSEMGRNYGYTFGSGTRLTVV.

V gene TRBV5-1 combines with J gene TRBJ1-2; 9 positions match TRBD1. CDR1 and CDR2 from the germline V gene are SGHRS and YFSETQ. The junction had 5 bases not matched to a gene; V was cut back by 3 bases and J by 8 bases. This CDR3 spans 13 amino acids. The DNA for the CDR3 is TGCGCCAGCAGCTCTGGGACAGGGAGCGGCTACACCTTC. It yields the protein CASSSGTGSGYTF.

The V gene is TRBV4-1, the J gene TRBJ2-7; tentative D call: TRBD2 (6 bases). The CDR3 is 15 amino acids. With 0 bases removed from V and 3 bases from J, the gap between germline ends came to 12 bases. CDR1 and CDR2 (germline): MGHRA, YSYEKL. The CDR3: CASSQDLRGLYEQYF. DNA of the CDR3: TGCGCCAGCAGCCAAGATTTGCGGGGCCTCTACGAGCAGTACTTC.

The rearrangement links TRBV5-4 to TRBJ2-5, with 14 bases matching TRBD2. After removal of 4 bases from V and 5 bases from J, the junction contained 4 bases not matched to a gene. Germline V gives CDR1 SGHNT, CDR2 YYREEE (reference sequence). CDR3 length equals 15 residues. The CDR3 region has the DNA TGTGCCAGCAGCAGGGGACTAGCGGGAGAGGAGACCCAGTACTTC. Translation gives CASSRGLAGEETQYF. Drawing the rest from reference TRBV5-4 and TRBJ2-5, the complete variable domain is ETGVTQSPTHLIKTRGQQVTLRCSSQSGHNTVSWYQQALGQGPQFIFQYYREEENGRGNFPPRFSGLQFPNYSSELNVNALELDDSALYLCASSRGLAGEETQYFGPGTRLLVL.

The CDR3 DNA reads TGTGCCAGCAGCCTAGCGGGAGCCCAGGGAGATACGCAGTATTTT. Its translation: CASSLAGAQGDTQYF. The rearrangement links TRBV6-6 to TRBJ2-3, with 10 bases matching TRBD2. This CDR3 is built from 15 residues. The junction had 8 bases not matched to a gene; V was cut back by 6 bases and J by 5 bases. Per germline, CDR1 MNHNY and CDR2 SVGAGI (reference sequence).

The CDR3 loop reads CASSRDRGTGELFF. The CDR3 nucleotides read TGTGCCAGCTCTCGGGACAGGGGCACCGGGGAGCTGTTTTTT. The gene calls are TRBV18 and TRBJ2-2; 10 bases map to TRBD1. Looked up from germline, CDR1 is KGHSH and CDR2 is LQKENI. The CDR3 extends over 14 amino acids. Losses at the gene ends were 6 bases for V and 4 bases for J; bases not matched to a gene: 2.

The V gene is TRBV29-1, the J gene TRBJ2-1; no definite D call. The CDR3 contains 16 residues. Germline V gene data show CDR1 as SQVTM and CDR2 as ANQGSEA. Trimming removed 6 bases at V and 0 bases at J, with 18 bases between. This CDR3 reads CSVPKQAKTSYNEQFF. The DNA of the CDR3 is TGCAGCGTCCCCAAGCAGGCTAAGACCTCCTACAATGAGCAGTTCTTC.

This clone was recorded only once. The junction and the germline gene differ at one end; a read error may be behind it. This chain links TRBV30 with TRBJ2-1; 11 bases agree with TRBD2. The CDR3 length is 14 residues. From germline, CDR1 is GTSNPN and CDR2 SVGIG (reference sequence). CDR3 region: CAFRRGTSGNQQFF. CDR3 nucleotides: TGTGCCTTTCGCCGTGGGACTAGCGGCAATCAGCAGTTCTTC.

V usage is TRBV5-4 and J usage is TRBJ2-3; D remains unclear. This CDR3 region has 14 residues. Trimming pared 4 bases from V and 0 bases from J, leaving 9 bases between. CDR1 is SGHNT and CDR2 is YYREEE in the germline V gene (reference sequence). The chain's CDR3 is CASSTKQSTDTQYF. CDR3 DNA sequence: TGTGCCAGCAGCACGAAACAGAGCACAGATACGCAGTATTTT.

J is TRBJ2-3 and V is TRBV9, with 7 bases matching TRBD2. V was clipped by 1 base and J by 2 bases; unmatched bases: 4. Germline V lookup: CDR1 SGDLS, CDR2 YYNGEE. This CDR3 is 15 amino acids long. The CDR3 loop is CASSVSGMHTDTQYF. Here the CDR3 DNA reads TGTGCCAGCAGCGTAAGCGGGATGCACACAGATACGCAGTATTTT.

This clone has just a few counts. The CDR3 nucleotides are TGTGCCAGCAAGGACAGACCGAGCTCTGGAAACACCATATATTTT. Translated: CASKDRPSSGNTIYF. This chain uses TRBV4-2 with TRBJ1-3, with a tentative D call TRBD1 (6 bases). Germline V gives CDR1 LGHNA, CDR2 YNFKEQ. The CDR3 has 15 residues. V lost 7 bases, J lost 0 bases, and 13 bases lay in between.

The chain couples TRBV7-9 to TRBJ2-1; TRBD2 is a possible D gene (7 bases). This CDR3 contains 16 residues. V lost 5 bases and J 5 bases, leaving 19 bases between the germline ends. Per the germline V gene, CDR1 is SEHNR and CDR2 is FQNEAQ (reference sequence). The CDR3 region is CASSHHYREGDNEQFF. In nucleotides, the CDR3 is TGTGCCAGCAGCCACCACTACAGGGAGGGAGACAATGAGCAGTTCTTC.